This passage covers 5 T cell receptor beta chains from one sample sequenced in a study of T cells in Graves' hyperthyroidism and ophthalmopathy (dated by TCRdb to about 2019). The receptor library was made with multiplex PCR. The sequencer listed for this sample is Illumina HiSeq 2000. TCR beta CDR3 regions were amplified from RNA transcripts. The TCR CDR3 was subjected to a first round of RT-PCR using the HTBI primer set and the Qiagen OneStep RT-PCR kit. TCRdb reprocessed the public reads (quality trimming at Q25 with fastp, clone calling with MiXCR) and kept in-frame beta chains. All rows with the same CDR3 protein become a single entry with the most common DNA and genes. The sample profile shows some 770,000 distinct CDR3 sequences; around 17% of them were found once. The ten largest clones represent about 8.4% of the sample. Sequenced material: blood. The receptors here all came from a man aged 18 to 30 with Graves' hyperthyroidism.

The CDR3 region is CASSLRTSGSQETQYF. The DNA of the CDR3 is TGTGCCAGCAGCCTCCGGACTAGCGGGAGTCAAGAGACCCAGTACTTC. The chain links TRBV7-9 to TRBJ2-5; TRBD2 aligns across 13 bases. CDR1 SEHNR and CDR2 FQNEAQ come from the germline V gene (reference sequence). Unmatched junction bases numbered 5, after V lost 5 bases and J lost 2 bases. The CDR3 has 16 amino acids.

This clonotype was recorded many times. This chain joins TRBV3-1 and TRBJ1-1, with D possibly TRBD1 on 6 matching bases. Germline CDR1 is LGHDT and CDR2 is YNNKEL (reference sequence). The CDR3 has 15 amino acids. The ends were cut back, 3 bases at V and 4 bases at J, with 15 bases in the middle. The DNA for the CDR3 is TGTGCCAGCAGCCAGGATACAGGGTACGGCACTGAAGCTTTCTTT. Protein product: CASSQDTGYGTEAFF.

This clonotype was seen ten or more times. This chain links TRBV25-1 with TRBJ2-7; no clear D. Germline V gene sequence: CDR1 MGHDK, CDR2 SYGVNS. The CDR3 covers 17 residues. Trimming pared 2 bases from V and 0 bases from J, leaving 17 bases between. In DNA form, the CDR3 reads TGTGCCAGCAGTGAAACCAAACGCCGGTATCCCTCCTACGAGCAGTACTTC. Its protein product is CASSETKRRYPSYEQYF.

This clonotype was counted many times. V gene TRBV7-9 combines with J gene TRBJ2-5; TRBD2 aligns across 8 bases. V shed 4 bases and J 1 base; nucleotides not matched to a gene: 20. The CDR3 loop spans 20 amino acids. The V gene's germline CDR1 is SEHNR and CDR2 FQNEAQ (reference sequence). CDR3 region: CASSSGGGAGGRTIQETQYF. The DNA of the CDR3 is TGTGCCAGCAGCTCCGGTGGGGGGGCGGGAGGCCGGACGATCCAAGAGACCCAGTACTTC.

This clonotype was seen a handful of times. V and J are TRBV20-1 and TRBJ1-5; D unclear. V dropped 0 bases and J dropped 0 bases, with 9 bases sitting between them. Germline assignment: CDR1 DFQATT and CDR2 SNEGSKA (reference sequence). The CDR3 has 15 residues. The chain's CDR3 is CSARDLGNSNQPQHF. The CDR3 region has the DNA TGCAGTGCTAGAGATCTGGGGAATAGCAATCAGCCCCAGCATTTT.